One T cell receptor (beta chain) is described in this entry. What it binds is unknown. Germline CDR1 is SGHDT and CDR2 is YYEEEE. Deletions cut 4 bases from V and 0 bases from J, with 17 bases between. The CDR3 is made up of 17 amino acids. This record belongs to a study of T cells in tumors after PD-1 blockade. Study in general: Either cemiplimab 350 mg every 2 weeks or pembrolizumab 200 mg every 3 weeks was given.

Produced via immunoSEQ multiplex PCR; TCRdb's table is partial and in-frame only. The sample includes under 50,000 clones, more than 65% of them seen just once. Study-wide results and caveats: Some novel exhausted tumor clones appeared in pre-treatment blood, suggesting peripheral recruitment.

The material was PBMCs, obtained before anti-PD-1 therapy. V is TRBV5-6 and J is TRBJ1-3, with D uncertain. The sequence came from a human donor with advanced basal cell or squamous cell carcinoma (not recorded which). CDR3 protein: CASSTPHGGSSGNTIYF. The CDR3 nucleotides are TGTGCCAGCAGCACACCTCATGGAGGGAGCTCTGGAAACACCATATATTTT.